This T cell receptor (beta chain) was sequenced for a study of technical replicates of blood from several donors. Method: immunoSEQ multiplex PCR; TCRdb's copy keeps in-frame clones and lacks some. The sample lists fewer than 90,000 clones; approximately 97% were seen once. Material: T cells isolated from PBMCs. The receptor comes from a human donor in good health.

In DNA form, the CDR3 reads TGTGCCACCAGCTTCCTCTACGAGCAGTACTTC. It is translated as CATSFLYEQYF. The chain has TRBV15 and TRBJ2-7, with D uncertain. Germline V lookup: CDR1 LNHNV, CDR2 YYDKDF (reference sequence). V dropped 5 bases and J dropped 3 bases, with 5 bases sitting between them. The CDR3 is 11 residues long.